This TCR beta chain was identified during a study of T-cell memory formation after mild COVID-19. Notes on the study in general: Those CD4+ clones that contracted were mainly in CM and EM (CD8+ ones in EMRA). Among clones contracting day 15 to 85, CD4/CD8 was balanced, whereas later expanders leaned CD4+.

With constant-segment primers, 5'RACE yielded cDNA libraries of TCR alpha and TCR beta that carried sample barcodes and UMIs. MiXCR, applied by TCRdb to the 5' RACE reads, yields one record per CDR3 protein. The table shows nearly 110,000 distinct CDR3 sequences, with over 15% occurring only once. V lost 5 bases, J lost 0 bases, and 10 bases lay in between. The CDR3 is 14 amino acids. The germline gives CDR1 MNHNS, CDR2 SASEGT. A few counts support this clonotype. The antigen remains undetermined. The specimen sequenced was PBMCs or a T cell subset sorted from them (not recorded which). The chain uses TRBV6-1 and TRBJ1-1; D gene unclear. The receptor's source is an adult woman who had mild COVID-19 (a few samples of this study predate the infection). Cell type and time point are not known. CDR3 in amino acids: CASSWVRLNTEAFF. CDR3 DNA: TGTGCCAGCAGTTGGGTCCGATTGAACACTGAAGCTTTCTTT.